Below, 15 T cell receptor beta chains from the same sample are listed, as sequenced in a study of blood T cell repertoires in COVID-19. TCRdb keeps only in-frame clones here, not all; method: immunoSEQ multiplex PCR. The table lists around 12,000 clones, about nine tenths of them singletons. Sequencing input: peripheral blood. The receptors stem from a human donor in a cohort sampled during active COVID-19.

The CDR3 DNA is TGTGCCAGTAGTATAGGCGGGAGGGCCTACAATGAGCAGTTCTTC. It translates to CASSIGGRAYNEQFF. This sequence joins TRBV19 and TRBJ2-1; 9 nucleotides agree with TRBD2. There are 15 residues in the CDR3. Germline loops: CDR1 LNHDA, CDR2 SQIVND (reference sequence). J lost 2 bases, V lost 1 base, and 0 bases had no gene match.

This chain connects TRBV15 to TRBJ1-6; D is perhaps TRBD1 (6 bases). The germline CDR1 and CDR2 sequences are LNHNV and YYDKDF (reference sequence). Between the trimmed V and J ends, which lost 3 bases and 3 bases, there was a span of 6 bases. The CDR3 loop spans 14 amino acids. The CDR3 sequence is CATSRDSYNSPLHF. CDR3 coding DNA: TGTGCCACCAGCAGGGACAGCTATAATTCACCCCTCCACTTT. Full variable domain (rest looked up from reference TRBV15 and TRBJ1-6): DAMVIQNPRYQVTQFGKPVTLSCSQTLNHNVMYWYQQKSSQAPKLLFHYYDKDFNNEADTPDNFQSRRPNTSFCFLDIRSPGLGDTAMYLCATSRDSYNSPLHFGNGTRLTVT.

There are a few counts of this clone. J is TRBJ1-2 and V is TRBV5-4; D is undetermined. Trimming took off 2 bases at V and 8 bases at J, with 22 bases between the two ends. This CDR3 is built from 16 residues. Looked up from germline, CDR1 is SGHNT and CDR2 is YYREEE (reference sequence). The CDR3 loop is CASSFDRPGKGDGYTF. In nucleotides, the CDR3 is TGTGCCAGCAGCTTCGACCGGCCGGGGAAAGGAGACGGCTACACCTTC. Full variable domain (outside the CDR3, taken from reference TRBV5-4 and TRBJ1-2): ETGVTQSPTHLIKTRGQQVTLRCSSQSGHNTVSWYQQALGQGPQFIFQYYREEENGRGNFPPRFSGLQFPNYSSELNVNALELDDSALYLCASSFDRPGKGDGYTFGSGTRLTVV.

The chain employs TRBV7-9 and TRBJ2-7; possibly TRBD1 for D (6 bases). The CDR3 totals 12 residues. CDR1 and CDR2 (germline): SEHNR, FQNEAQ (reference sequence). Trimming shortened V by 8 bases and J by 7 bases, and 15 bases separated the two germline ends. In DNA, the CDR3 is TGTGCCAGCCGACGGGACATCAGGGAGCAGTACTTC. Protein: CASRRDIREQYF.

This rearrangement joins TRBV6-1 to TRBJ1-1; D perhaps matches TRBD1 (6 bases). V was shortened by 3 bases and J by 4 bases, with 12 bases between the two germline ends. CDR1 MNHNS and CDR2 SASEGT come from the germline V gene. CDR3 length equals 14 residues. CDR3 region: CASSDRGRSTEAFF. Written as DNA, the CDR3 is TGTGCCAGCAGTGACAGGGGTCGCAGCACTGAAGCTTTCTTT.

As to this clone: At one of its ends the junction is not consistent with the germline gene, which may arise from a read error. The chain couples TRBV30 to TRBJ2-7, with a possible D match to TRBD1 (6 bases). Germline assignment: CDR1 GTSNPN and CDR2 SVGIG (reference sequence). This CDR3 has 14 residues. The CDR3 sequence: CAWSVIRQGQDKIF. The DNA of the CDR3 is TGTGCCTGGAGTGTTATTCGGCAGGGGCAGGATAAAATCTTC. The full variable domain, rest sourced from reference TRBV30 and TRBJ2-7, is SQTIHQWPATLVQPVGSPLSLECTVEGTSNPNLYWYRQAAGRGLQLLFYSVGIGQISSEVPQNLSASRPQDRQFILSSKKLLLSDSGFYLCAWSVIRQGQDKIFGPGTRLTVT.

The V gene is TRBV19, the J gene TRBJ1-4, with D tentatively TRBD1 (5 bases). Germline V gene data show CDR1 as LNHDA and CDR2 as SQIVND (reference sequence). The CDR3 has 16 amino acids. The V gene lost 1 base and the J gene lost 4 bases, with 13 bases spanning the gap. CDR3 amino acids: CASSIGAEQVNEKLFF. CDR3 DNA sequence: TGTGCCAGTAGTATAGGGGCGGAACAGGTTAATGAAAAACTGTTTTTT.

V is TRBV7-6 and J is TRBJ2-5; 9 nucleotides line up with TRBD2. V lost 0 bases, J lost 4 bases, and 3 bases stayed unmatched. The CDR3 has 15 residues. Germline V gene sequence: CDR1 SGHVS, CDR2 FNYEAQ. The CDR3 here is CASSLAQRGAETQYF. As DNA, the CDR3 is TGTGCCAGCAGCTTAGCACAGCGGGGGGCAGAGACCCAGTACTTC.

CDR3 in DNA: TGTGCCACCAGTGATTCTAGTGGACAGGGCTTCGGCGAGCAGTACTTC. This codes for CATSDSSGQGFGEQYF. The gene calls are TRBV24-1 and TRBJ2-7; 8 bases match TRBD1. The J segment lost 6 bases and the V segment lost 2 bases, leaving 11 bases of the junction unmatched. Germline V lookup: CDR1 KGHDR, CDR2 SFDVKD. The CDR3 length is 16 residues.

The V and J genes are TRBV7-2 and TRBJ2-1, with TRBD2 matching 15 bases. V lost 8 bases and J lost 6; bases outside the gene matches: 8. The CDR3 sequence is 16 residues long. Looked up from germline, CDR1 is SGHTA and CDR2 is FQGNSA. This chain's CDR3 is CASQSRGLAGGNEQFF. The DNA of the CDR3 is TGTGCCAGCCAATCCAGGGGACTAGCGGGGGGCAATGAGCAGTTCTTC.

This rearrangement joins TRBV5-1 to TRBJ1-3, with 8 bases lining up with TRBD1. With V trimmed by 4 bases and J by 9 bases, 6 bases remained unmatched. CDR1 is SGHRS, CDR2 YFSETQ, per germline. The CDR3 spans 13 residues. The CDR3 loop is CASSLDRVGTIYF. Written as DNA, the CDR3 is TGCGCCAGCAGCCTGGACAGGGTCGGCACCATATATTTT.

V is TRBV11-2 and J is TRBJ1-6, with D possibly TRBD1 on 5 matching bases. Trimming removed 2 bases at V and 7 bases at J, with 9 bases between. Germline-derived CDR1 and CDR2 are SGHAT and FQNNGV. The CDR3 runs to 14 residues. CDR3 residues: CASSLMGLNSPLHF. The CDR3 nucleotides are TGTGCCAGCAGCTTAATGGGACTCAATTCACCCCTCCACTTT.

The chain has TRBV6-6 and TRBJ1-5, with 9 bases identical to TRBD1. The CDR3 has 15 residues. The V gene's germline CDR1 is MNHNY and CDR2 SVGAGI (reference sequence). J was trimmed by 4 bases and V by 6 bases; bases with no gene match: 7. The CDR3: CASSGTGGVNQPQHF. The CDR3 nucleotides read TGTGCCAGCAGCGGAACAGGGGGCGTGAATCAGCCCCAGCATTTT.

The V gene is TRBV7-9, the J gene TRBJ1-3; 8 bases fit TRBD1. The CDR3 runs to 15 residues. With V trimmed by 5 bases and J by 9 bases, 12 bases remained unmatched. From germline, CDR1 is SEHNR and CDR2 FQNEAQ (reference sequence). The CDR3 here is CASSPGQGHMGTIYF. The CDR3 coding sequence is TGTGCCAGCAGCCCCGGACAGGGTCATATGGGCACCATATATTTT.

The V call is TRBV2, the J call TRBJ2-1; TRBD2 matches 11 bases. V dropped 5 bases and J dropped 8; count of bases not matched to a gene: 8. Germline V CDR1 and CDR2: SNHLY, FYNNEI. This CDR3 spans 15 amino acids. CDR3 DNA: TGTGCCAGCAGTTATAGCGGGAGGGGTTTGGATGAGCAGTTCTTC. It translates to CASSYSGRGLDEQFF.